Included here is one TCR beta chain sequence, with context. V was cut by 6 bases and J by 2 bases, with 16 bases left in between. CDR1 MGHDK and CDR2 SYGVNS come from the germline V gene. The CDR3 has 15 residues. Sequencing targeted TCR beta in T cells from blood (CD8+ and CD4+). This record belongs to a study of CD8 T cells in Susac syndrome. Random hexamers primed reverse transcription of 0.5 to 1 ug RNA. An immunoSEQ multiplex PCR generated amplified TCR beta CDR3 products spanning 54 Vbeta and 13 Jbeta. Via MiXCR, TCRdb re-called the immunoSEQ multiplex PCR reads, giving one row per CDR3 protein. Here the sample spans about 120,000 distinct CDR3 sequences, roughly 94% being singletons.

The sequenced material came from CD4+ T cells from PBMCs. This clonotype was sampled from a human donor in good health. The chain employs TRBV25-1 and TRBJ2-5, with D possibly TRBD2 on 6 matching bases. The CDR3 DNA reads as TGTGCCAGCAGAGCCGGGACTCTTCCACAAGAGACCCAGTACTTC. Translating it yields CASRAGTLPQETQYF.